What follows describes a single T cell receptor beta chain. What it binds is unknown. The sample comes from a study of cytomegalovirus exposure and HLA in healthy donors. The study's findings and limits: The study labeled 150 to 200 TCR beta chains cytomegalovirus-associated. In a later analysis, DRB1 alleles had the most associated TCRs; HLA-C alleles the fewest.

V lost 1 base to trimming and J lost 1 base, with 11 bases between them. The CDR3 has 15 residues. From germline, CDR1 is GTSNPN and CDR2 SVGIG (reference sequence). Among the donors, all were healthy bone marrow donors. At the time of sampling, donors were nominally healthy, though unrecorded immune exposures were likely. The PCR ran on 60 Vbeta and 13 Jbeta primers. Using immunoSEQ multiplex PCR, the repertoire was profiled, and TCRdb retains in-frame clones only, with some absent. Reported are 63,000 or so clones; the ten largest clones contain approximately 15%. The source material was PBMCs. The V gene is TRBV30, the J gene TRBJ1-3; maybe TRBD1 (5 bases). This receptor was obtained from a boy aged 5-17 years in good health and CMV-seronegative. CDR3 amino acids: CAWSAVGGSGNTIYF. The CDR3 bases are TGTGCCTGGAGTGCCGTGGGGGGGTCTGGAAACACCATATATTTT.